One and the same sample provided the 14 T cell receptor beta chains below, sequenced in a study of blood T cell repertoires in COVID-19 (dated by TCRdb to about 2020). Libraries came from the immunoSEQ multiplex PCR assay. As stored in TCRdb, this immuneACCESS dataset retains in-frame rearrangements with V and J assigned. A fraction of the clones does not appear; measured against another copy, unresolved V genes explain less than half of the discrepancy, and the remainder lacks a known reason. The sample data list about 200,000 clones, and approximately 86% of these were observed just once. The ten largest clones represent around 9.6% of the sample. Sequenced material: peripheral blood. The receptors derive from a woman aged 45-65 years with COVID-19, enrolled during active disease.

The CDR3 here is CASSSLAWTADTQYF. The CDR3 DNA reads as TGTGCCAGCAGCTCCTTAGCCTGGACTGCAGATACGCAGTATTTT. V is TRBV11-2 and J is TRBJ2-3; a weak D match, TRBD2 (5 bases). CDR3 length equals 15 residues. Trimming shortened V by 4 bases and J by 4 bases, and 15 bases separated the two germline ends. Germline CDR1 and CDR2: SGHAT and FQNNGV.

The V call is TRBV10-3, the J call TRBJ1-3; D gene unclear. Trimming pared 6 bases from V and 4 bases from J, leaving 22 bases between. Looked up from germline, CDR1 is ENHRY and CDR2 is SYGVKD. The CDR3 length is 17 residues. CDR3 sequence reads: CAIRPQQPTDPGNTIYF. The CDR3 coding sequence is TGTGCCATCAGACCCCAGCAGCCAACAGATCCGGGAAACACCATATATTTT.

This CDR3 reads CSVVPAGTYNEQFF. The CDR3 region has the DNA TGCAGCGTTGTCCCGGCAGGTACCTACAATGAGCAGTTCTTC. The chain employs TRBV29-1 and TRBJ2-1; D gene ambiguous. V lost 4 bases and J lost 2, with 12 bases in between. CDR1 SQVTM and CDR2 ANQGSEA come from the germline V gene. This CDR3 spans 14 amino acids.

The CDR3 region has the DNA TGTGCCAGCAGTTACCGGGGGTTAGGCAATCAGCCCCAGCATTTT. Its translation: CASSYRGLGNQPQHF. The rearrangement links TRBV6-6 to TRBJ1-5; tentative D call: TRBD1 (5 bases). The CDR3 totals 15 residues. Between the trimmed V and J ends, which lost 2 bases and 2 bases, there was a span of 10 bases. The V gene's germline CDR1 is MNHNY and CDR2 SVGAGI (reference sequence).

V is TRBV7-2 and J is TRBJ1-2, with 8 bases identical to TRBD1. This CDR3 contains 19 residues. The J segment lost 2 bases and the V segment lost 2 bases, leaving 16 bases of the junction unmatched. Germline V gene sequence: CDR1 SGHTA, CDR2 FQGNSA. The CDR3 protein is CASSLRYPGTGLLNYGYTF. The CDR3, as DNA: TGTGCCAGCAGCTTACGCTACCCCGGGACAGGACTTCTCAACTATGGCTACACCTTC.

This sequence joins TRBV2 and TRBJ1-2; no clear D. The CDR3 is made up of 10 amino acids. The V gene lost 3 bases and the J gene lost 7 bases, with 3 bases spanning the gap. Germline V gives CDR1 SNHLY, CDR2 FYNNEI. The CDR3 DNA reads TGTGCCAGCAGTGACAGTGGCTACACCTTC. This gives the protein CASSDSGYTF.

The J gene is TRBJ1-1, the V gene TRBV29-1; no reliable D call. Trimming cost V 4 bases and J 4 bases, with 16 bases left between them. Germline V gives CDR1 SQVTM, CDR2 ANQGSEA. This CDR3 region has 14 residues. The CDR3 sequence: CSVVRGGSPTEAFF. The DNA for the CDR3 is TGCAGCGTTGTCCGAGGTGGCAGTCCCACTGAAGCTTTCTTT.

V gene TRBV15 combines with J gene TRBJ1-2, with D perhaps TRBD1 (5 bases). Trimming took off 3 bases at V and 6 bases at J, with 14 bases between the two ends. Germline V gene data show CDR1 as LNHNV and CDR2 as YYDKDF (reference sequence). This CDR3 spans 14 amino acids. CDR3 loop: CATSRGDSRDGYTF. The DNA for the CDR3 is TGTGCCACCAGCAGGGGGGACTCCAGGGATGGCTACACCTTC.

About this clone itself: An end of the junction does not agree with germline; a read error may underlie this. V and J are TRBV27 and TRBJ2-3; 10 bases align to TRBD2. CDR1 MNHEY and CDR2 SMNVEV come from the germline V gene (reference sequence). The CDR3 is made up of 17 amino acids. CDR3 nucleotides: TGTGCCACCAGTAAGCGGGGGGGGAATTATTTCACAGATACGCAGTATTTT. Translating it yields CATSKRGGNYFTDTQYF.

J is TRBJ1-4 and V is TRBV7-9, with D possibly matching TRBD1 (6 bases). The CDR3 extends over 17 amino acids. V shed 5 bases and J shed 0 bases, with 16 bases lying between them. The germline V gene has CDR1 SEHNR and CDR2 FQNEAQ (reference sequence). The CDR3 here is CASSNKLRTATNEKLFF. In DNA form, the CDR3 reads TGTGCCAGCAGCAACAAACTAAGGACAGCAACTAATGAAAAACTGTTTTTT.

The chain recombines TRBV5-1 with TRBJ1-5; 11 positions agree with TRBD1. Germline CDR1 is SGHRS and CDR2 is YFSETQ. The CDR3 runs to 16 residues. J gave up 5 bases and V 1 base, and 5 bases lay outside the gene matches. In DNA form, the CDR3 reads TGCGCCAGCAGCTTGTGGCCGGGACAGGGGGATCAGCCCCAGCATTTT. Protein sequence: CASSLWPGQGDQPQHF.

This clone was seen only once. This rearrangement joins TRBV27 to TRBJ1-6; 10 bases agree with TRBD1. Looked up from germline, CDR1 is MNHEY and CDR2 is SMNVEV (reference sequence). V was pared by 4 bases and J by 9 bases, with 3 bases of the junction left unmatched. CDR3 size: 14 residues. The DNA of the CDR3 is TGTGCCAGCAGTTCCCGGGACAGGGGTTCACCCCTCCACTTT. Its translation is CASSSRDRGSPLHF.

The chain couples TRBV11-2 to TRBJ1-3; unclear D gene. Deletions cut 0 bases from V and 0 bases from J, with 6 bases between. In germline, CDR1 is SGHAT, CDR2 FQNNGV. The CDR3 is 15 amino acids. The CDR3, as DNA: TGTGCCAGCAGCTTAGAAGGAGTCTCTGGAAACACCATATATTTT. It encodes CASSLEGVSGNTIYF.

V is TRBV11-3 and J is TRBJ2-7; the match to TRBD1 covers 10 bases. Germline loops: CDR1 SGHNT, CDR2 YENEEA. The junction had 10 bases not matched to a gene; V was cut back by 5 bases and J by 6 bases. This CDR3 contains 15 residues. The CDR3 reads CASSRRQDRGSEQYF. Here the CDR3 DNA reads TGTGCCAGCAGCCGGAGGCAGGACAGGGGGAGCGAGCAGTACTTC.